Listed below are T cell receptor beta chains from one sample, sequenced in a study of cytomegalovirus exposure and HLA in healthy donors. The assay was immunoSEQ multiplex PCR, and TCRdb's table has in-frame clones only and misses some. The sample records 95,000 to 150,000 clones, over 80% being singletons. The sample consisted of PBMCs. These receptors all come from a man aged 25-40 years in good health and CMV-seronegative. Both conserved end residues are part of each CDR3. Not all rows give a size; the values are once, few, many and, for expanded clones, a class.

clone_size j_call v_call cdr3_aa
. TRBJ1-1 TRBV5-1 CASSPRRVNTEAFF
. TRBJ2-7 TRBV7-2 CASSLPGLAYEQYF
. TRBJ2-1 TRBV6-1 CASSLMQGSYNEQFF
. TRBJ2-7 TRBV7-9 CASSPTGWYEQYF
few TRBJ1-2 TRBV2 CASRDTGPGGYTF
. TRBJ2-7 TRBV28 CASSFGGETYEQYF
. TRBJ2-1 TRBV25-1 CASQGASYNEQFF
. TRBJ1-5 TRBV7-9 CASSRDRVFSNQPQHF
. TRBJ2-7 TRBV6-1 CASRRLLGYEQYF
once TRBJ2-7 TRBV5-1 CASSSGLAGGHSNEQYF
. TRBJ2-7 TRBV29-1 CSVEGPGGVYEQYF
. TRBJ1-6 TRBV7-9 CSSSDREIYNSPLHF
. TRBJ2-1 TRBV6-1 CASSEKFAMGKGDNEQFF
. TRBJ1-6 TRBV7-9 CASSRPGQGHSPLHF
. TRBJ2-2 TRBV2 CASSDPLAGPNTGELFF
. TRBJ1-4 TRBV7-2 CASSRTGGKEKLFF
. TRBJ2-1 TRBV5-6 CASSLFTGGDYNEQFF
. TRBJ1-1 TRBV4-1 CASRRPGQANTEAFF
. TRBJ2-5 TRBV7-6 CASSRTSGEKETQYF
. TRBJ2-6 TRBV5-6 CASSFQGSGANGLTF
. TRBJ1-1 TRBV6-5 CASSYSEATEAFF
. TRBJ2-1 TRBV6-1 CASNGGTASYNEQFF
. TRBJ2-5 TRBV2 CASSGQGRRETQYF
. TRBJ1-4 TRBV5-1 CASQLGGPGNEKLFF
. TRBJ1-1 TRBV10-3 CAISSGTANTEAFF
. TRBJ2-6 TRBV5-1 CASSPLSGANVLTF
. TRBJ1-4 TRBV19 CATNRGAYNEKLFF
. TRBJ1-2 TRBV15 CATSKTSTDGYTF
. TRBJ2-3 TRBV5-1 CASSSGLAETDTQYF
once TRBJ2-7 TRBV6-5 CASSAGGYEQYF
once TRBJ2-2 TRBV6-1 CASSATSGGVYRELFF
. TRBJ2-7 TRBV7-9 CASISFTGSKDEQYF
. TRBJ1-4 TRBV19 CASSDTGRTNEKLFF
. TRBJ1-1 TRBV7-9 CASLGGSNTEAFF
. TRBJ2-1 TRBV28 CASSSGGNEQFF
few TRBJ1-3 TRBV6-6 CASSSNILSERNTIYF
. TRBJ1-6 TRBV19 CASTTSGGKIGSPLHF
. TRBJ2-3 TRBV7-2 CASSLDSSSTDTQYF
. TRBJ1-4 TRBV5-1 CASSLTGTGGEKLFF
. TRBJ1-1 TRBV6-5 CASSSQLETFF
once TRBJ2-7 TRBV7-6 CASSLEVPGQGTVQYF
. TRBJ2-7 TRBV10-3 CASMSDRLDEQYF